These 22 T cell receptor beta chains came from one sample sequenced in a study of identical twins. MiXCR was run by TCRdb on the 5' RACE reads, yielding one entry per CDR3 protein. The sample has 1.5 million to 2 million distinct CDR3 sequences; around a third are singletons. What was sequenced was cord blood. The receptors were sampled from a newborn girl in good health.

There are a few counts of this clonotype. J is TRBJ2-7 and V is TRBV18; 9 bases are shared with TRBD2. The germline V gene encodes CDR1 KGHSH and CDR2 LQKENI. Germline trimming cut 3 bases from V and 2 bases from J; bases unmatched to any gene: 5. The CDR3 loop spans 15 amino acids. CDR3 loop: CASSPFSGSAYEQYF. CDR3 in DNA: TGTGCCAGCTCACCGTTTAGCGGGAGTGCCTACGAGCAGTACTTC.

The chain carries TRBV6-1 and TRBJ2-3; D may be TRBD1 or TRBD2 (5 bases each). The CDR3 has 15 residues. Germline V gene lookup returns CDR1 MNHNS and CDR2 SASEGT. Between the trimmed V and J ends, which lost 6 bases and 1 base, there was a span of 14 bases. The CDR3 loop reads CASSLYGAGTDTQYF. In DNA, the CDR3 is TGTGCCAGCAGCTTATACGGGGCTGGCACAGATACGCAGTATTTT.

This clonotype was detected a few times. This chain links TRBV5-1 with TRBJ2-3; the D is unclear. Trimming cost V 5 bases and J 0 bases, with 7 bases left between them. CDR1 is SGHRS and CDR2 is YFSETQ in the germline V gene. CDR3 size: 13 residues. Here the CDR3 DNA reads TGCGCCAGCAGGATGGCTAGCACAGATACGCAGTATTTT. This codes for CASRMASTDTQYF.

This clonotype has a count of ten or more. CDR3 coding DNA: TGCAGCGTTGACAGGGGGAGCACAGATACGCAGTATTTT. Translated, it gives CSVDRGSTDTQYF. J is TRBJ2-3 and V is TRBV29-1, with TRBD1 identical over 7 bases. Looked up from germline, CDR1 is SQVTM and CDR2 is ANQGSEA. The CDR3 has 13 residues. Unmatched junction bases numbered 0, after V lost 3 bases and J lost 0 bases.

There are a few counts of this clonotype. The chain uses TRBV27 and TRBJ2-7, with D possibly TRBD2 on 5 matching bases. The CDR3 totals 14 residues. Per the germline V gene, CDR1 is MNHEY and CDR2 is SMNVEV (reference sequence). V was cut by 5 bases and J by 0 bases, with 11 bases left in between. The CDR3, as DNA: TGTGCCAGCAGTATTTCTAGCCTCTCCTACGAGCAGTACTTC. Encoded protein: CASSISSLSYEQYF.

The chain combines TRBV5-1 with TRBJ2-1; TRBD2 aligns across 10 bases. The J segment lost 6 bases and the V segment lost 5 bases, leaving 5 bases of the junction unmatched. The germline gives CDR1 SGHRS, CDR2 YFSETQ. The CDR3 contains 14 residues. The CDR3 coding sequence is TGCGCCAGCAGGCTAGCGGGAGCGATCAATGAGCAGTTCTTC. Protein product: CASRLAGAINEQFF.

The genes are TRBV20-1 and TRBJ2-7; 8 bases fit TRBD2. CDR3 size: 14 residues. Germline CDR1 reads DFQATT; CDR2 reads SNEGSKA (reference sequence). Germline trimming cut 3 bases from V and 4 bases from J; bases unmatched to any gene: 8. The CDR3 coding sequence is TGCAGTGCTAGCACCGGGACTAGTGGGTACGAGCAGTACTTC. Amino acid sequence: CSASTGTSGYEQYF.

This sequence joins TRBV15 and TRBJ2-5, with TRBD2 as a possible D gene (6 bases). The CDR3 is 14 amino acids. The V gene lost 5 bases and the J gene lost 11 bases, with 21 bases spanning the gap. Germline loops: CDR1 LNHNV, CDR2 YYDKDF (reference sequence). The DNA for the CDR3 is TGTGCCACCAGCCCGACTAGAAACTACAGTGAGCAGTACTTC. It translates to CATSPTRNYSEQYF.

This clonotype was recorded a few times. The chain employs TRBV7-2 and TRBJ1-1; D may be TRBD1 (6 bases). Deletions cut 2 bases from V and 8 bases from J, with 9 bases between. CDR1 SGHTA and CDR2 FQGNSA come from the germline V gene. The CDR3 has 12 residues. CDR3 bases: TGTGCCAGCAGCTTAATGGGACACGAAGCTTTCTTT. Translation gives CASSLMGHEAFF.

This chain links TRBV20-1 with TRBJ1-1; 8 positions agree with TRBD1. V trimming: 2 bases; J trimming: 2 bases; junction bases outside the gene matches: 7. Germline values: CDR1 DFQATT, CDR2 SNEGSKA (reference sequence). This CDR3 region has 15 residues. The CDR3 region has the DNA TGCAGTGCTAGACCCAGGACAGGGTCAAACACTGAAGCTTTCTTT. It yields the protein CSARPRTGSNTEAFF.

This clonotype was observed a few times. The V gene is TRBV20-1, the J gene TRBJ1-1; the D gene is possibly TRBD1 (5 bases). The germline gives CDR1 DFQATT, CDR2 SNEGSKA (reference sequence). The CDR3 is made up of 14 amino acids. V dropped 0 bases and J dropped 4 bases, with 12 bases sitting between them. The CDR3 DNA reads TGCAGTGCTAGAGATATCGGGGGGGGCACTGAAGCTTTCTTT. Protein: CSARDIGGGTEAFF.

This clonotype was recorded once. This chain links TRBV6-1 with TRBJ1-2; 7 bases agree with TRBD1. Trimming removed 4 bases from V and 8 bases from J; junction bases left unmatched: 7. Looked up from germline, CDR1 is MNHNS and CDR2 is SASEGT. The CDR3 extends over 13 amino acids. The CDR3 region has the DNA TGTGCCAGCAGTGTTGCAGGGGGTGAAGGCTACACCTTC. The encoded protein is CASSVAGGEGYTF.

V is TRBV10-2 and J is TRBJ1-1; a weak D match, TRBD1 (5 bases). Trimming cost V 6 bases and J 3 bases, with 11 bases left between them. CDR1 and CDR2 from the germline V gene are WSHSY and SAAADI. The CDR3 extends over 13 amino acids. This CDR3 reads CASRGVWDTEAFF. The CDR3 DNA sequence: TGCGCCAGCAGGGGGGTGTGGGACACTGAAGCTTTCTTT.

The sample holds a few counts of this clonotype. The gene calls are TRBV12-5 and TRBJ2-1; 8 nucleotides agree with TRBD1. The junction had 5 bases not matched to a gene; V was cut back by 4 bases and J by 3 bases. CDR1 is LGHNT, CDR2 FRNRAP, per germline. The CDR3 extends over 15 amino acids. CDR3 region: CASGWDRSDYNEQFF. The CDR3, as DNA: TGTGCTAGTGGTTGGGACAGGTCCGACTACAATGAGCAGTTCTTC. The variable domain in full, with the rest retrieved from reference TRBV12-5 and TRBJ2-1, is DARVTQTPRHKVTEMGQEVTMRCQPILGHNTVFWYRQTMMQGLELLAYFRNRAPLDDSGMPKDRFSAEMPDATLATLKIQPSEPRDSAVYFCASGWDRSDYNEQFFGPGTRLTVL.

This clonotype occurred many times. The gene calls are TRBV5-1 and TRBJ1-2; D unclear. Germline V CDR1 and CDR2: SGHRS, YFSETQ. This CDR3 has 13 residues. V shed 1 base and J shed 0 bases, with 4 bases lying between them. This CDR3 reads CASSLTANYGYTF. The DNA for the CDR3 is TGCGCCAGCAGCTTGACAGCTAACTATGGCTACACCTTC.

This clonotype has just a few counts. This chain connects TRBV15 to TRBJ1-5; no clear D gene. Trimming cost V 0 bases and J 2 bases, with 8 bases left between them. The CDR3 length is 15 residues. Per the germline V gene, CDR1 is LNHNV and CDR2 is YYDKDF (reference sequence). This CDR3 is CATSRDTGGNQPQHF. CDR3 in DNA: TGTGCCACCAGCAGAGATACGGGAGGCAATCAGCCCCAGCATTTT. Full variable domain (outside the CDR3, taken from reference TRBV15 and TRBJ1-5): DAMVIQNPRYQVTQFGKPVTLSCSQTLNHNVMYWYQQKSSQAPKLLFHYYDKDFNNEADTPDNFQSRRPNTSFCFLDIRSPGLGDTAMYLCATSRDTGGNQPQHFGDGTRLSIL.

This clonotype was observed a few times. The J gene is TRBJ2-7, the V gene TRBV3-1, with 11 positions matching TRBD1. This CDR3 has 16 amino acids. Unmatched junction bases numbered 5, after V lost 4 bases and J lost 0 bases. The germline V gene has CDR1 LGHDT and CDR2 YNNKEL (reference sequence). CDR3 in DNA: TGTGCCAGCAGCCGGGGACAGGGGGTCAGCTCCTACGAGCAGTACTTC. This sequence encodes CASSRGQGVSSYEQYF.

The CDR3 sequence: CASSLPWGEWSSGANVLTF. CDR3 DNA: TGCGCCAGCAGCCTACCCTGGGGGGAATGGAGCTCTGGGGCCAACGTCCTGACTTTC. This chain connects TRBV5-1 to TRBJ2-6, with a possible D match to TRBD2 (6 bases). V was shortened by 4 bases and J by 0 bases, with 20 bases between the two germline ends. Germline V gene data show CDR1 as SGHRS and CDR2 as YFSETQ. The CDR3 totals 19 residues.

This chain uses TRBV6-1 with TRBJ1-5; D unresolved. The CDR3 length is 12 residues. The V end lost 2 bases, the J end lost 5 bases, and 4 bases lay between the germline ends. Germline loops: CDR1 MNHNS, CDR2 SASEGT. CDR3 loop: CASSETDQPQHF. DNA for the CDR3: TGTGCCAGCAGTGAAACAGATCAGCCCCAGCATTTT.

V and J are TRBV6-1 and TRBJ2-5, with D perhaps matching TRBD2 (6 bases). The germline V gene encodes CDR1 MNHNS and CDR2 SASEGT. V lost 3 bases, J lost 2 bases, and 13 bases lay in between. The CDR3 is 15 residues long. The CDR3 region is CASSDYGSSQETQYF. The DNA for the CDR3 is TGTGCCAGCAGTGATTACGGGAGTTCACAAGAGACCCAGTACTTC.

The rearrangement links TRBV6-1 to TRBJ1-2, with 7 bases fitting TRBD1. The germline gives CDR1 MNHNS, CDR2 SASEGT. The V and J ends lost 1 base and 2 bases, in that order; junction bases with no gene match: 7. The CDR3 consists of 16 residues. The CDR3 DNA reads TGTGCCAGCAGTGAAGGAGGGGGCCCGGGCAACTATGGCTACACCTTC. Protein sequence: CASSEGGGPGNYGYTF.

This chain uses TRBV20-1 with TRBJ1-1; the D is unclear. The CDR3 is 11 residues long. The germline gives CDR1 DFQATT, CDR2 SNEGSKA (reference sequence). The CDR3 protein is CTQDANTEAFF. CDR3 bases: TGCACCCAGGACGCGAACACTGAAGCTTTCTTT.